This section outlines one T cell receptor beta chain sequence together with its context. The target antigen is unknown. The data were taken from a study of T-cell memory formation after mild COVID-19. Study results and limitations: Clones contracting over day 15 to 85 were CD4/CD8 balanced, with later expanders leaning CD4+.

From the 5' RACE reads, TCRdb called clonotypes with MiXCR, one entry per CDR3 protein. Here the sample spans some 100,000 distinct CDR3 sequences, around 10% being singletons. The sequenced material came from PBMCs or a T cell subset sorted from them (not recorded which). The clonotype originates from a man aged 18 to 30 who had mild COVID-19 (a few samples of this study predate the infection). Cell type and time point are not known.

As DNA, the CDR3 is TGTGCCAGTAGTATAGCTCGGAGCTCCTACGAGCAGTACTTC. Residues: CASSIARSSYEQYF. V and J are TRBV19 and TRBJ2-7; D call uncertain. The CDR3 extends over 14 amino acids. Germline lookup yields CDR1 LNHDA and CDR2 SQIVND (reference sequence). V dropped 1 base and J dropped 0 bases, with 7 bases sitting between them.